These T cell receptor beta chains were read from a single sample in a study of OX40 agonist ivuxolimab in advanced cancers. Profiled with immunoSEQ multiplex PCR; TCRdb holds only in-frame clones, not every one. Of tens of thousands of clones detected, about 91% appear once; the ten largest clones hold roughly 0.45%. Sequences were derived from CD4+ or CD8+ T cells sorted from blood, sampled in a trial of the OX40 agonist ivuxolimab. Source of these receptors: an adult with an advanced solid tumor such as melanoma, head and neck, liver or kidney cancer. Both conserved end residues are part of each CDR3. Each record gives: clone size, V gene, J gene, CDR3 length, D gene, CDR3 DNA, CDR3 protein. The D gene is left open where the match is weak. Part of the rows lack a size; the others show once, few, many or a class for expanded clones.

clone size: NA; V gene: TRBV27; J gene: TRBJ2-7; CDR3 length: 15; D gene: NA; CDR3 DNA: TGTGCCAGCAGCGTGGCCCAGGCCGGTGGCTACGAGCAGTACTTC; CDR3 protein: CASSVAQAGGYEQYF
clone size: NA; V gene: TRBV18; J gene: TRBJ2-3; CDR3 length: 14; D gene: TRBD2; CDR3 DNA: TGTGCCAGCTCACCACCCAGCGGGAGAAGTACGCAGTATTTT; CDR3 protein: CASSPPSGRSTQYF
clone size: NA; V gene: TRBV6-5; J gene: TRBJ2-5; CDR3 length: 14; D gene: TRBD1; CDR3 DNA: TGTGCCAGCAGTACTGGGACAGGGGGTGAGACCCAGTACTTC; CDR3 protein: CASSTGTGGETQYF
clone size: NA; V gene: TRBV29-1; J gene: TRBJ1-1; CDR3 length: 16; D gene: TRBD1; CDR3 DNA: TGCAGCGTTGAAGGGTTTATTACAGGGGGTAGCACTGAAGCTTTCTTT; CDR3 protein: CSVEGFITGGSTEAFF
clone size: NA; V gene: TRBV11-2; J gene: TRBJ2-5; CDR3 length: 15; D gene: NA; CDR3 DNA: TGTGCCAGCAGCTTAGTTCTAGCGAGGACAGAGACCCAGTACTTC; CDR3 protein: CASSLVLARTETQYF
clone size: NA; V gene: TRBV7-9; J gene: TRBJ1-4; CDR3 length: 16; D gene: NA; CDR3 DNA: TGTGCCAGCAGCTTCTCAGGATCTGGGGGGAATGAAAAACTGTTTTTT; CDR3 protein: CASSFSGSGGNEKLFF
clone size: NA; V gene: TRBV7-2; J gene: TRBJ2-5; CDR3 length: 12; D gene: TRBD2; CDR3 DNA: TGTGCCAGCAGCACTAGCGGGAGTAACCAGTACTTC; CDR3 protein: CASSTSGSNQYF
clone size: NA; V gene: TRBV19; J gene: TRBJ2-1; CDR3 length: 17; D gene: NA; CDR3 DNA: TGTGCCAGTAGTATATCCGGGGCACGACTAGGGTCCAATGAGCAGTTCTTC; CDR3 protein: CASSISGARLGSNEQFF
clone size: NA; V gene: TRBV11-3; J gene: TRBJ2-2; CDR3 length: 15; D gene: NA; CDR3 DNA: TGTGCCAGCAGCGGGGCAGTCACGAACACCGGGGAGCTGTTTTTT; CDR3 protein: CASSGAVTNTGELFF
clone size: NA; V gene: TRBV2; J gene: TRBJ2-3; CDR3 length: 16; D gene: NA; CDR3 DNA: TGTGCCAGCAGTGTATCACCCTTTGATGGCGCAGATACGCAGTATTTT; CDR3 protein: CASSVSPFDGADTQYF
clone size: NA; V gene: TRBV11-3; J gene: TRBJ1-3; CDR3 length: 18; D gene: NA; CDR3 DNA: TGTGCCAGCAGCTTAGCGGGGTGGCAGGGATACCCCAGAAACACCATATATTTT; CDR3 protein: CASSLAGWQGYPRNTIYF
clone size: once; V gene: TRBV7-9; J gene: TRBJ2-5; CDR3 length: 16; D gene: TRBD2; CDR3 DNA: TGTGCCAGCAGCTTTAGGGCGGGAGTGGGCCAAGAGACCCAGTACTTC; CDR3 protein: CASSFRAGVGQETQYF
clone size: NA; V gene: TRBV6-5; J gene: TRBJ2-7; CDR3 length: 13; D gene: TRBD1; CDR3 DNA: TGTGCCAGCAGGGACAGGGGGTGGGGCGAGCAGTACTTC; CDR3 protein: CASRDRGWGEQYF